This section outlines one T cell receptor beta chain sequence together with its context. The limits of the CDR3 on the DNA are not certain, so only TCRdb's listed CDR3 is given. The CDR3 is made up of 17 amino acids, end residues included. Germline CDR1 reads SGHRS; CDR2 reads YFSETQ. This sample was included in a study of low-dose radiotherapy and immunotherapy resistance in tumors. Study context: While receiving nivolumab 240 mg every two weeks, patients also received ipilimumab 1 mg/kg every six weeks, both intravenously.

Stated time point: after trial treatment. Treatment: LDRT plus nivolumab, ipilimumab, low-dose cyclophosphamide and aspirin (RACIN trial). With TRAV- and TRBV-specific primers, first-strand cDNA was made, covering the alpha and beta chains. With a V-primer adapter and a constant-region primer, TCRs were amplified for 20 to 25 PCR cycles. In TCRdb, the reads were re-called with MiXCR into one record per CDR3 protein. The sample carries about 100,000 distinct CDR3 sequences, around 20% recorded once. Sequencing used PBMCs, obtained after low-dose radiotherapy plus immunotherapy. The receptor comes from a male donor with prostate cancer. V is TRBV5-1 and J is TRBJ2-2. The CDR3 sequence is CASSKDEATITPGSCFF.